A single sample is the source of the 8 T cell receptor beta chains below, sequenced in a study of blood T cell repertoires in COVID-19. Using immunoSEQ multiplex PCR, the repertoire was profiled, and TCRdb retains in-frame clones only, with some absent. Here the sample spans approximately 150,000 clones, about 90% being singletons. Sequenced material: PBMCs or T cells enriched from blood (not recorded which). The origin of the receptors is a human donor with acute COVID-19. The donor label of this sample is uncertain.

In this sample, this clone turned up a few times. The rearrangement joins TRBV5-6 to TRBJ1-4; 8 nucleotides agree with TRBD1. From germline, CDR1 is SGHDT and CDR2 YYEEEE. V was pared by 0 bases and J by 8 bases, with 6 bases of the junction left unmatched. This CDR3 is 15 amino acids long. CDR3 in DNA: TGTGCCAGCAGCTTGGGACAGGGGCTGGGAGAAAAACTGTTTTTT. Residues: CASSLGQGLGEKLFF.

The rearrangement joins TRBV7-2 to TRBJ1-2, with D possibly matching TRBD1 (5 bases). Per germline, CDR1 SGHTA and CDR2 FQGNSA. The V and J ends lost 5 bases and 3 bases respectively, with 19 bases between them. The length of the CDR3 is 16 residues. The CDR3 is CASSVSLGDSYYGYTF. In DNA, the CDR3 is TGTGCCAGCAGCGTCTCTCTAGGCGACAGCTACTATGGCTACACCTTC.

This clone was seen a single time. The rearrangement links TRBV14 to TRBJ1-1; D may be TRBD1 (6 bases). The V end lost 3 bases, the J end lost 5 bases, and 13 bases lay between the germline ends. Germline-derived CDR1 and CDR2 are SGHDN and FVKESK. The CDR3 is 14 amino acids. The CDR3 coding sequence is TGTGCCAGCAGCCAGGAGACAGGCCTGACTGAAGCTTTCTTT. Amino acids: CASSQETGLTEAFF.

V usage is TRBV3-1 (or the pseudogene TRBV3-2) and J usage is TRBJ1-2; D is ambiguous. The V end was cut by 7 bases, the J end by 8 bases, with 20 bases between. This CDR3 region has 14 residues. Germline-derived CDR1 and CDR2 are LGHDT and YNNKEL (reference sequence). CDR3 loop: CASTNQGRGGGYTF. CDR3 DNA: TGTGCCAGCACCAACCAAGGGCGAGGAGGGGGCTACACCTTC.

This clone was seen a few times. The J gene is TRBJ1-1, the V gene TRBV6-2 or TRBV6-3; D ambiguous. Trimming pared 6 bases from V and 11 bases from J, leaving 19 bases between. Germline V gene data show CDR1 as MNHEY and CDR2 as SVGEGT. The CDR3 contains 13 residues. The CDR3 DNA reads as TGTGCCAGCAGCTTAGGAGGTCCCAGAAATGCTTTCTTT. Protein product: CASSLGGPRNAFF.

This sequence joins TRBV4-3 and TRBJ2-2; D might be TRBD1 (8 bases). This CDR3 comprises 18 residues. The V gene lost 2 bases and the J gene lost 3 bases, with 19 bases spanning the gap. CDR1 and CDR2 from the germline V gene are LGHNA and YSLEER. The DNA of the CDR3 is TGCGCCAGCAGCCAAACAGGGGGAGGGTGGGAGTACACCGGGGAGCTGTTTTTT. Amino acids: CASSQTGGGWEYTGELFF.

V and J are TRBV19 and TRBJ2-7, with 8 bases that match TRBD1. CDR3 size: 14 residues. With V trimmed by 5 bases and J by 3 bases, 6 bases remained unmatched. CDR1 and CDR2 from the germline V gene are LNHDA and SQIVND (reference sequence). CDR3 nucleotide sequence: TGTGCCAGTAGTCCGGAGGACAGGGTCTACGAGCAGTACTTC. Translating gives CASSPEDRVYEQYF. Supplemented by reference TRBV19 and TRBJ2-7, the full variable domain reads DGGITQSPKYLFRKEGQNVTLSCEQNLNHDAMYWYRQDPGQGLRLIYYSQIVNDFQKGDIAEGYSVSREKKESFPLTVTSAQKNPTAFYLCASSPEDRVYEQYFGPGTRLTVT.

CDR3 coding DNA: TGTGCCAGCAGTTTACAGCGGGAGGGCGAGCAGTACTTC. Translation gives CASSLQREGEQYF. The chain carries TRBV6-5 and TRBJ2-7, with 10 bases that match TRBD2. There are 13 residues in the CDR3. Looked up from germline, CDR1 is MNHEY and CDR2 is SVGAGI. Unmatched junction bases numbered 3, after V lost 4 bases and J lost 6 bases.